The 22 T cell receptor beta chains below come from one sample, sequenced in a study of shared clonotypes between healthy human individuals. Clones were sequenced by immunoSEQ multiplex PCR, and TCRdb holds only the in-frame ones, with some missing. The table shows over a million clones, with 75% to 80% occurring only once. Material for sequencing was memory CD4+ T cells from PBMCs. The subset was: CD45RA-negative fraction. These receptors came from a man aged 18 to 30 in good health. Some clones in this sample may be carry-over from other donors' samples.

On this clone: Different DNA sequences within this sample yield the same CDR3. The J gene is TRBJ2-1, the V gene TRBV5-1; D uncertain. This CDR3 contains 15 residues. Germline V gene sequence: CDR1 SGHRS, CDR2 YFSETQ. The germline V and J ends were trimmed by 4 bases and 0 bases, with 11 bases remaining between them. CDR3 sequence reads: CASSPPGSSYNEQFF. For the CDR3, the DNA is TGCGCCAGCAGCCCCCCCGGCAGCTCCTACAATGAGCAGTTCTTC.

The genes are TRBV4-3 and TRBJ2-3, with D unresolved. The V end was cut by 0 bases, the J end by 12 bases, with 13 bases between. CDR1 and CDR2 (germline): LGHNA, YSLEER. The CDR3 runs 13 residues. The CDR3, as DNA: TGCGCCAGCAGCCAAGAGTATGACTCCACCCAGTATTTT. Its protein is CASSQEYDSTQYF.

A word on this clone: Other DNA sequences of this sample code for an identical CDR3. The CDR3 region is CSAGDSYEQYF. DNA for the CDR3: TGCAGTGCTGGCGACTCCTACGAGCAGTACTTC. The chain combines TRBV20-1 with TRBJ2-7; D uncertain. There are 11 residues in the CDR3. The V and J ends lost 5 bases and 0 bases respectively, with 5 bases between them. The germline V gene encodes CDR1 DFQATT and CDR2 SNEGSKA (reference sequence).

This clone occurred a few times. The CDR3 does not close with the conserved phenylalanine or tryptophan, likely indicating a read error. The chain couples TRBV6-6 to TRBJ1-5; D is unclear. CDR1 MNHNY and CDR2 SVGAGI come from the germline V gene (reference sequence). CDR3 length equals 11 residues. CDR3: CASSSEQPQHL. CDR3 bases: TGCGCCAGCAGTTCGGAGCAGCCCCAGCATCTT.

About this clone: Since a far larger clone is one base different, this is likely a read error. Likely a read error: the CDR3 ends without its conserved phenylalanine or tryptophan. The gene calls are TRBV30 and TRBJ2-4; TRBD1 or TRBD2 may be the D gene (5 bases each). The V end was cut by 4 bases, the J end by 0 bases, with 13 bases between. The germline CDR1 and CDR2 sequences are GTSNPN and SVGIG (reference sequence). The CDR3 contains 15 residues. The CDR3 protein is CAWTSGAIAKNIQYL. CDR3 nucleotide sequence: TGTGCCTGGACCTCCGGGGCGATAGCCAAAAACATTCAGTACCTC.

This clone was detected only a few times. The chain has TRBV5-1 and TRBJ2-1; D is ambiguous. The germline CDR1 and CDR2 sequences are SGHRS and YFSETQ. The CDR3 spans 13 residues. The V gene lost 6 bases and the J gene lost 5 bases, with 12 bases spanning the gap. CDR3 sequence (DNA): TGCGCCAGCAACGAGATGGGGAACAATGAGCAGTTCTTC. Its translation: CASNEMGNNEQFF.

This clone has a single count. Additional DNA sequences in this sample encode the identical CDR3. The chain carries TRBV30 and TRBJ1-1; 8 bases align to TRBD1. The CDR3 is 12 residues long. The germline gives CDR1 GTSNPN, CDR2 SVGIG (reference sequence). Trimming at V came to 5 bases and at J to 1 base, leaving 0 bases not matched to a gene. CDR3 coding DNA: TGTGCCTGGGACAGGGGGAACACTGAAGCTTTCTTT. Amino acids: CAWDRGNTEAFF.

This chain connects TRBV6-1 to TRBJ2-4; D call uncertain. The V end lost 3 bases, the J end lost 0 bases, and 12 bases lay between the germline ends. The CDR3 totals 16 residues. Germline V lookup: CDR1 MNHNS, CDR2 SASEGT. In nucleotides, the CDR3 is TGTGCCAGCAGTGATTTTGCCCGGCTAGCCAAAAACATTCAGTACTTC. Protein: CASSDFARLAKNIQYF.

The sample holds many counts of this clone. The chain is built from TRBV15 and TRBJ2-7; D possibly corresponds to TRBD2 (6 bases). The V end was cut by 1 base, the J end by 3 bases, with 13 bases between. Germline CDR1 reads LNHNV; CDR2 reads YYDKDF (reference sequence). The CDR3 is 15 residues long. This CDR3 reads CATSRGTAGIYEQYF. DNA for the CDR3: TGTGCCACCAGCAGAGGGACTGCGGGAATCTACGAGCAGTACTTC.

This clone came up once. The chain carries TRBV7-6 and TRBJ1-1, with 8 bases aligning to TRBD1. The CDR3 contains 15 residues. J was trimmed by 1 base and V by 1 base; bases with no gene match: 2. Germline CDR1 reads SGHVS; CDR2 reads FNYEAQ. The CDR3: CASSLDDRGNTEAFF. The CDR3 bases are TGTGCCAGCAGCTTAGATGACAGGGGGAACACTGAAGCTTTCTTT.

This chain joins TRBV5-1 and TRBJ2-4; D may be TRBD1 (6 bases). There are 16 residues in the CDR3. Germline V gene sequence: CDR1 SGHRS, CDR2 YFSETQ. V was trimmed by 1 base and J by 3 bases, leaving 14 bases between them. The CDR3 reads CASSLLAGAGKNIQYF. The CDR3 DNA reads TGCGCCAGCAGCTTGTTGGCAGGGGCCGGCAAAAACATTCAGTACTTC.

Only a few counts were recorded for this clone. Written as DNA, the CDR3 is TGTGCCAGCAGTTTATGGGCAGGTGGGGGACCGGGAGAGCAGTACTTC. Protein: CASSLWAGGGPGEQYF. The chain employs TRBV28 and TRBJ2-7; D possibly matches TRBD1 or TRBD2 (5 bases each). Per the germline V gene, CDR1 is MDHEN and CDR2 is SYDVKM. This CDR3 has 16 amino acids. The ends were cut back, 0 bases at V and 7 bases at J, with 19 bases in the middle.

This clone has just a few counts. The chain couples TRBV6-5 to TRBJ2-3; TRBD1 aligns across 10 bases. CDR1 is MNHEY and CDR2 is SVGAGI in the germline V gene. V was pared by 7 bases and J by 3 bases, with 7 bases of the junction left unmatched. The CDR3 length is 15 residues. DNA for the CDR3: TGTGCCAGCACCCGGGGACAGGGGTGGACAGATACGCAGTATTTT. Amino acid sequence: CASTRGQGWTDTQYF.

The V and J genes are TRBV6-5 and TRBJ2-3, with 10 bases aligning to TRBD2. The CDR3 runs 16 residues. Germline-derived CDR1 and CDR2 are MNHEY and SVGAGI. V dropped 0 bases and J dropped 7; count of bases not matched to a gene: 7. This CDR3 reads CASSYSSSGRRNTQYF. The CDR3 DNA follows: TGTGCCAGCAGTTACTCGTCTAGCGGGAGACGTAATACGCAGTATTTT.

CDR3 region: CASSSHLGRANTGELFF. CDR3 bases: TGTGCCAGCAGCTCCCACCTCGGACGGGCGAACACCGGGGAGCTGTTTTTT. The rearrangement joins TRBV7-2 to TRBJ2-2, with D uncertain. This CDR3 spans 17 amino acids. Per the germline V gene, CDR1 is SGHTA and CDR2 is FQGNSA. The ends were cut back, 4 bases at V and 0 bases at J, with 15 bases in the middle.

The J gene is TRBJ1-4, the V gene TRBV28; maybe TRBD1 (5 bases). V dropped 6 bases and J dropped 3 bases, with 17 bases sitting between them. CDR3 length: 16 residues. CDR1 is MDHEN, CDR2 SYDVKM, per germline. In DNA form, the CDR3 reads TGTGCCAGCAGCACTACAGCAGGGTCGGCTAATGAAAAACTGTTTTTT. Translated: CASSTTAGSANEKLFF.

This rearrangement joins TRBV5-1 to TRBJ2-5; perhaps D is TRBD1 or TRBD2 (7 bases each). This CDR3 is 15 amino acids long. The germline V gene has CDR1 SGHRS and CDR2 YFSETQ. The V and J ends lost 3 bases and 1 base respectively, with 13 bases between them. The CDR3 loop reads CASSWEGQLQETQYF. The CDR3 nucleotides are TGCGCCAGCAGCTGGGAGGGACAGCTCCAAGAGACCCAGTACTTC.

The V gene is TRBV5-1, the J gene TRBJ2-5, with D tentatively TRBD1 (6 bases). There are 15 residues in the CDR3. The germline gives CDR1 SGHRS, CDR2 YFSETQ. Trimming removed 0 bases from V and 5 bases from J, with 14 bases in between. DNA for the CDR3: TGCGCCAGCAGCTTGGAAGTGGGGGCCGGGGAGACCCAGTACTTC. Protein product: CASSLEVGAGETQYF.

The gene calls are TRBV5-1 and TRBJ2-5; 9 nucleotides agree with TRBD2. J was trimmed by 7 bases and V by 0 bases; bases with no gene match: 13. There are 17 residues in the CDR3. The germline V gene has CDR1 SGHRS and CDR2 YFSETQ. The CDR3 loop is CASSLDLAGRARGTQYF. The CDR3 DNA is TGCGCCAGCAGCTTGGACCTAGCGGGACGGGCCCGTGGGACCCAGTACTTC.

This clone was seen more than once but under ten times. The V and J genes are TRBV7-9 and TRBJ2-5, with a tentative D call TRBD2 (6 bases). The CDR3 loop spans 11 amino acids. The germline CDR1 and CDR2 sequences are SEHNR and FQNEAQ (reference sequence). V lost 8 bases and J lost 2, with 6 bases in between. The CDR3 protein is CASAGQETQYF. The CDR3 DNA is TGTGCCAGCGCGGGGCAAGAGACCCAGTACTTC.

This clone has only one observation. The chain couples TRBV21-1 to TRBJ1-5; the DNA was not used to check the table's D call, TRBD1. TRBV21-1 is a documented pseudogene. The CDR3 sequence is 17 residues long. In DNA, the CDR3 is TGTGCCAGCAGCAAAGTCCATGCGACAGGGATCAATCAGCCCCAGCATTTT. This translates into CASSKVHATGINQPQHF.

This chain joins TRBV6-5 and TRBJ2-5; possibly TRBD2 for D (5 bases). V was trimmed by 6 bases and J by 1 base, leaving 9 bases between them. CDR3 size: 13 residues. CDR1 is MNHEY and CDR2 is SVGAGI in the germline V gene. CDR3 coding DNA: TGTGCCAGCAGAAAACTAGTCCAAGAGACCCAGTACTTC. Translated: CASRKLVQETQYF.